Presented here are 3 T cell receptor beta chains from one specimen sequenced in a study of PD-L1 blockade in urothelial cancer. Regarding time point: peripheral blood 6 weeks after treatment start. Sequencing was performed with immunoSEQ multiplex PCR; in TCRdb, only in-frame clones are kept and a portion is missing. Of around 41,000 clones in the sample, 80% to 90% are singletons; the top ten hold about 14%. The starting material was PBMCs, obtained around atezolizumab (anti-PD-L1) treatment. The receptors shown here come from a man aged 55 to 69 with urothelial cancer.

Here the CDR3 DNA reads TGTGCCAGCAGCCCCGAAGCGGGAGCGGGAGAGACCCAGTACTTC. This codes for CASSPEAGAGETQYF. The J gene is TRBJ2-5, the V gene TRBV5-4, with TRBD2 matching 8 bases. J gave up 4 bases and V 4 bases, and 9 bases lay outside the gene matches. Germline assignment: CDR1 SGHNT and CDR2 YYREEE (reference sequence). This CDR3 is 15 amino acids long.

The V gene is TRBV25-1, the J gene TRBJ1-1; D ambiguous. Per germline, CDR1 MGHDK and CDR2 SYGVNS. Trimming stripped 0 bases from V and 5 bases from J, with 7 bases between. The CDR3 length is 13 residues. CDR3 loop: CASSEYGDTEAFF. CDR3 nucleotide sequence: TGTGCCAGCAGTGAATACGGGGATACTGAAGCTTTCTTT.

This chain uses TRBV5-1 with TRBJ2-2, with 11 bases identical to TRBD2. Per germline, CDR1 SGHRS and CDR2 YFSETQ. The trim removed 3 bases at V and 6 bases at J, leaving 4 bases unmatched. This CDR3 is built from 15 residues. This CDR3 reads CASSSLAGGPGELFF. The DNA of the CDR3 is TGCGCCAGCAGCTCCTTAGCGGGGGGGCCCGGGGAGCTGTTTTTT.